This entry lists 3 T cell receptor beta chains sequenced from one sample in a study of blood T cell repertoires in COVID-19. The method was immunoSEQ multiplex PCR; TCRdb's version includes in-frame clones alone and lacks a portion of them. Of about 250,000 clones listed, approximately 85% are singletons. The sequenced sample consisted of PBMCs or T cells enriched from blood (not recorded which). These receptors all come from a woman aged 45-60 years with acute COVID-19.

The chain combines TRBV14 with TRBJ2-1, with a weak D call TRBD2 (5 bases). From germline, CDR1 is SGHDN and CDR2 FVKESK. CDR3 size: 16 residues. The ends were cut back, 4 bases at V and 0 bases at J, with 13 bases in the middle. Written as DNA, the CDR3 is TGTGCCAGCAGCCGGGCAGGTGGGAGCTCCTACAATGAGCAGTTCTTC. It yields the protein CASSRAGGSSYNEQFF. Full variable domain (missing parts from reference TRBV14 and TRBJ2-1): EAGVTQFPSHSVIEKGQTVTLRCDPISGHDNLYWYRRVMGKEIKFLLHFVKESKQDESGMPNNRFLAERTGGTYSTLKVQPAELEDSGVYFCASSRAGGSSYNEQFFGPGTRLTVL.

This chain joins TRBV4-3 and TRBJ2-7; the match to TRBD1 covers 7 bases. After removal of 3 bases from V and 0 bases from J, the junction contained 8 bases not matched to a gene. There are 16 residues in the CDR3. CDR1 and CDR2 from the germline V gene are LGHNA and YSLEER. The CDR3 DNA is TGCGCCAGCAGCCATGGAACCCGGGACAGCTCCTACGAGCAGTACTTC. Translating it yields CASSHGTRDSSYEQYF.

The V gene is TRBV21-1, the J gene TRBJ2-7; TRBD1 was called by the table and not checked on the DNA. TRBV21-1 is a listed pseudogene. There are 13 residues in the CDR3. CDR3 in amino acids: CASSKPQGYEQYF. Here the CDR3 DNA reads TGTGCCAGCAGCAAACCTCAGGGCTACGAGCAGTACTTC.